Below are 2 T cell receptor beta chains sequenced from a single sample in a study of T cell responses to AZD1222 COVID-19 vaccine. Clones were sequenced by immunoSEQ multiplex PCR, and TCRdb holds only the in-frame ones, with some missing. In the table there are 110,000 or so clones, about 88% of which are singletons. Sequenced material: peripheral blood, taken on day 0 of AZD1222 vaccination. The receptor source for this set is an adult in good health.

The chain combines TRBV5-4 with TRBJ1-2, with TRBD1 identical over 9 bases. CDR3 length: 17 amino acids. The V and J ends lost 3 bases and 4 bases, in that order; junction bases with no gene match: 13. Germline CDR1 SGHNT, CDR2 YYREEE (reference sequence). This CDR3 is CASSSRGGTGYTYGYTF. The CDR3 DNA follows: TGTGCCAGCAGCTCGCGAGGGGGGACAGGGTACACCTATGGCTACACCTTC.

V gene TRBV29-1 combines with J gene TRBJ1-2, with D perhaps TRBD1 (5 bases). This CDR3 contains 15 residues. Germline-derived CDR1 and CDR2 are SQVTM and ANQGSEA. Trimming took 4 bases from V and 3 from J, leaving 18 bases between them. CDR3 protein: CSVGPDSSAHYGYTF. CDR3 in DNA: TGCAGCGTTGGGCCAGACAGTTCGGCTCACTATGGCTACACCTTC.